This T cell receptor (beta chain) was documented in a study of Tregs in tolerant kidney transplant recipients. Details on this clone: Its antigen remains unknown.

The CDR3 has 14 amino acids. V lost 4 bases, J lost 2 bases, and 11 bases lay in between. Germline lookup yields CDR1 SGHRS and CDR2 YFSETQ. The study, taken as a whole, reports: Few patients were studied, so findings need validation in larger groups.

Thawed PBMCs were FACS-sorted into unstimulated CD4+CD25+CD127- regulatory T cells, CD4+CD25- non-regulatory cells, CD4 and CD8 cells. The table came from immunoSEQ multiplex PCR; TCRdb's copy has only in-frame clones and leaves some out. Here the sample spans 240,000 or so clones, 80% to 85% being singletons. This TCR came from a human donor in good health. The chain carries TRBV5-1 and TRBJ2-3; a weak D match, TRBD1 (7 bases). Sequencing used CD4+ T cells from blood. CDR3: CASSPGGTTDTQYF. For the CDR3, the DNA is TGCGCCAGCAGCCCAGGGGGGACCACAGATACGCAGTATTTT.